Below, 4 T cell receptor beta chains from the same sample are listed, as sequenced in a study of blood T cells in healthy people across ages. The second PCR ran roughly 7 to 12 cycles with a sample-barcoded 5' primer and J-beta primers. MiXCR, applied by TCRdb to the 5' RACE reads, yields one record per CDR3 protein. Of roughly 1.5 million distinct CDR3 sequences in the sample, 35% to 45% were seen once. Sequencing was performed on blood. The receptors were sampled from a woman between 18 and 30 years old in good health.

The chain uses TRBV6-5 and TRBJ2-1; a weak D match, TRBD1 (6 bases). Germline loops: CDR1 MNHEY, CDR2 SVGAGI. V lost 7 bases to trimming and J lost 4 bases, with 11 bases between them. This CDR3 is built from 13 residues. CDR3 bases: TGTGCCAGCACCGGGACACTATACAATGAGCAGTTCTTC. Encoded protein: CASTGTLYNEQFF.

The rearrangement uses TRBV12-3 or TRBV12-4 and TRBJ1-6; D gene uncertain. This CDR3 contains 11 residues. V was cut by 0 bases and J by 16 bases, with 7 bases left in between. The CDR3 DNA reads as TGTGCCAGCAGTTTAGCTGTCGTTCTCCACTTT. Amino acid sequence: CASSLAVVLHF.

Many counts were recorded for this clonotype. The chain recombines TRBV20-1 with TRBJ2-1, with 8 bases identical to TRBD2. V lost 5 bases, J lost 5 bases, and 14 bases stayed unmatched. Looked up from germline, CDR1 is DFQATT and CDR2 is SNEGSKA (reference sequence). CDR3 length: 16 residues. The CDR3 here is CSAQVRSGTRNNEQFF. In DNA, the CDR3 is TGCAGTGCTCAGGTCCGTAGCGGGACTCGGAACAATGAGCAGTTCTTC.

CDR3 bases: TGTGCCAGCAGCCCCCGATCACCCAATGAGCAGTTCTTC. It is translated as CASSPRSPNEQFF. This chain joins TRBV7-9 and TRBJ2-1, with D hard to call. The V end was cut by 5 bases, the J end by 6 bases, with 11 bases between. The V gene's germline CDR1 is SEHNR and CDR2 FQNEAQ (reference sequence). The CDR3 runs 13 residues.